This record concerns one T cell receptor (beta chain) sequence. The sample belongs to a study of blood T cell repertoires in COVID-19. Study information: From the United States, Italy and Spain came samples of acute and convalescent COVID-19. PBMCs, B-cell-depleted T cells, or T cells provided the cDNA or gDNA that made up the material.

In the original processing: By means of reference gene primer amplification, nucleated cell counts were estimated. Profiling relied on immunoSEQ multiplex PCR, and the TCRdb table lists in-frame clones only, not all of them. The V and J calls and clone size are taken from that table; D and trimming were inferred from the DNA. The sample includes approximately 320,000 clones, roughly nine tenths seen only once; the top ten take around 10%. Germline CDR1 is SGHTA and CDR2 is FQGNSA. The CDR3 spans 18 residues. Deletions cut 5 bases from V and 0 bases from J, with 17 bases between. The receptor was isolated from a woman younger than 45 with COVID-19, enrolled during active disease. This chain links TRBV7-2 with TRBJ2-6, with D possibly TRBD2 on 6 matching bases. The sample was peripheral blood. This CDR3 reads CASSPRLGLSSGANVLTF. DNA of the CDR3: TGTGCCAGCAGCCCGAGACTAGGCTTGTCCTCTGGGGCCAACGTCCTGACTTTC.